This entry describes one TCR beta chain. Its antigen remains unknown. Losses at the gene ends were 2 bases for V and 4 bases for J; bases not matched to a gene: 5. This CDR3 is 16 amino acids long. Per germline, CDR1 SGHAT and CDR2 FQNNGV. This specimen belongs to a study of blood T cells in healthy people across ages. General observations from the study: Samples with more naive T cells showed higher observed beta diversity.

The authors isolated at least 6 million PBMCs per sample. Then a second PCR, running roughly 7 to 11 cycles, was carried out with a sample-barcoded 5' primer and a J-beta primer mix. Every single cDNA molecule received a tag from a template-switch adaptor with 12 random nucleotides. CDR3-containing paired-end reads numbered at least 3 million in each sample. TCRdb itself ran the 5' RACE reads through MiXCR, one entry per CDR3 protein. The table lists approximately 1,100,000 distinct CDR3 sequences, 35% to 55% of them singletons. The chain uses TRBV11-2 and TRBJ2-1; 10 nucleotides agree with TRBD2. Sequenced material: blood. The TCR comes from a woman aged 60 to 75 in good health. The CDR3 coding sequence is TGTGCCAGCAGCTTACCGCTAGCGGGAGTTTACAATGAGCAGTTCTTC. Amino acids: CASSLPLAGVYNEQFF.